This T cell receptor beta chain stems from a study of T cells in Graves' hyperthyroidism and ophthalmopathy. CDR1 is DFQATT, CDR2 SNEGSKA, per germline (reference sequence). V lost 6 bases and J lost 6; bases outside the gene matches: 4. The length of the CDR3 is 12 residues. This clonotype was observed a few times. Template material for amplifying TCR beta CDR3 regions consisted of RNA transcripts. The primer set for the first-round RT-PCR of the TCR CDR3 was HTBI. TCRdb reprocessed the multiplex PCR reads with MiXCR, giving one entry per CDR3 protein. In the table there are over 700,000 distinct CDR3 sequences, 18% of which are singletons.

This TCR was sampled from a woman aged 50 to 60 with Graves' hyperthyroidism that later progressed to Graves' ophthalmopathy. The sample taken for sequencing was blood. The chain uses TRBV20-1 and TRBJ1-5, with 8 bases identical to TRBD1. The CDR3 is CSATGGPQPQHF. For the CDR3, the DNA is TGCAGTGCCACAGGGGGTCCTCAGCCCCAGCATTTT.